One sample yielded the 26 T cell receptor beta chains listed below, sequenced in a study of Graves' ophthalmopathy and Graves' hyperthyroidism. As the template, RNA transcripts were used to amplify TCR beta CDR3 regions. The library came from an HTBI-primed first-round RT-PCR and a second-round multiplex PCR. TCRdb re-analysed the multiplex PCR reads in MiXCR, keeping a single row per CDR3 protein. The repertoire consists of roughly 500,000 distinct CDR3 sequences, with 13% to 15% occurring once and the leading ten covering more than 8.5%. The specimen sequenced was blood. The receptors were sampled from a woman in her 30s with Graves' ophthalmopathy.

This clonotype has a count of ten or more. The chain combines TRBV12-5 with TRBJ2-5; 7 bases are a match to TRBD1. Looked up from germline, CDR1 is LGHNT and CDR2 is FRNRAP. This CDR3 comprises 13 residues. Losses at the gene ends were 6 bases for V and 3 bases for J; bases not matched to a gene: 4. DNA of the CDR3: TGTGCTAGTGGATCGGGGACAGAAGAGACCCAGTACTTC. Amino acids: CASGSGTEETQYF.

This clonotype occurred many times. This chain uses TRBV20-1 with TRBJ2-5, with 9 nucleotides matching TRBD1. This CDR3 has 17 amino acids. V shed 3 bases, J shed 4 bases, and the junction held 15 bases outside the gene matches. Germline lookup yields CDR1 DFQATT and CDR2 SNEGSKA (reference sequence). The CDR3 sequence is CSASQGDRDIGGETQYF. The CDR3 nucleotides are TGCAGTGCTAGCCAAGGGGACAGGGACATTGGGGGAGAGACCCAGTACTTC.

This clonotype was counted at least ten times. The chain employs TRBV5-1 and TRBJ2-7, with no clear D. Germline lookup yields CDR1 SGHRS and CDR2 YFSETQ. The CDR3 runs to 14 residues. The V gene lost 0 bases and the J gene lost 3 bases, with 10 bases spanning the gap. The CDR3 reads CASSLVDSNYEQYF. The CDR3 nucleotides are TGCGCCAGCAGCTTGGTGGATAGCAACTACGAGCAGTACTTC.

The gene calls are TRBV24-1 and TRBJ2-3; TRBD2 matches at 9 bases. The junction had 6 bases not matched to a gene; V was cut back by 4 bases and J by 2 bases. Germline V gene data show CDR1 as KGHDR and CDR2 as SFDVKD. There are 16 residues in the CDR3. CDR3: CATSETTSGYTDTQYF. The CDR3 DNA sequence: TGTGCCACCAGTGAAACGACTAGCGGATACACAGATACGCAGTATTTT.

This clonotype was found many times. The V and J genes are TRBV20-1 and TRBJ1-2; 9 positions match TRBD1. V gave up 1 base and J gave up 5 bases; unmatched junction bases: 14. Germline values: CDR1 DFQATT, CDR2 SNEGSKA (reference sequence). This CDR3 has 17 amino acids. CDR3: CSARGLGPGQGRYGYTF. In DNA, the CDR3 is TGCAGTGCTAGAGGCCTCGGACCGGGACAGGGCCGGTATGGCTACACCTTC.

This clonotype was counted only a few times. J is TRBJ2-1 and V is TRBV28; no firm D call. Trimming took 1 base from V and 3 from J, leaving 4 bases between them. The germline gives CDR1 MDHEN, CDR2 SYDVKM. This CDR3 comprises 13 residues. The CDR3 DNA reads TGTGCCAGCAGTTTATTGGACTACAATGAGCAGTTCTTC. It specifies CASSLLDYNEQFF.

To note about this clonotype: A much larger clone sits a single nucleotide away, making a read error possible. The rearrangement joins TRBV10-3 to TRBJ1-1; D is unclear. V was shortened by 7 bases and J by 8 bases, with 17 bases between the two germline ends. Germline V gene lookup returns CDR1 ENHRY and CDR2 SYGVKD. This CDR3 comprises 13 residues. CDR3 sequence: CAITPSGRGEAFF. The CDR3 DNA reads as TGTGCCATCACCCCATCCGGACGAGGCGAAGCTTTCTTT.

This clonotype was seen more than once but under ten times. The chain links TRBV14 to TRBJ2-7; the D is unclear. The V gene lost 3 bases and the J gene lost 4 bases, with 10 bases spanning the gap. This CDR3 spans 13 amino acids. Germline CDR1 is SGHDN and CDR2 is FVKESK. CDR3 nucleotides: TGTGCCAGCAGCCACTCGAACTCATACGAGCAGTACTTC. Translation gives CASSHSNSYEQYF.

This clonotype was found many times. V gene TRBV6-1 combines with J gene TRBJ2-5; D not resolved. There are 14 residues in the CDR3. Germline CDR1 is MNHNS and CDR2 is SASEGT. V lost 0 bases and J 1 base, leaving 6 bases between the germline ends. The CDR3: CASSEAWGQETQYF. The DNA for the CDR3 is TGTGCCAGCAGTGAAGCATGGGGCCAAGAGACCCAGTACTTC.

This clonotype was picked up many times. The chain uses TRBV12-3 or TRBV12-4 and TRBJ1-2, with 9 bases aligning to TRBD1. The CDR3 has 14 amino acids. V trimming: 3 bases; J trimming: 7 bases; junction bases outside the gene matches: 6. This CDR3 is CASSLGQGISGYTF. CDR3 in DNA: TGTGCCAGCAGTTTGGGACAGGGAATTTCTGGCTACACCTTC.

The gene calls are TRBV12-3 or TRBV12-4 and TRBJ1-6, with D possibly matching TRBD1 (6 bases). CDR3 length: 16 amino acids. Between the trimmed V and J ends, which lost 1 base and 5 bases, there was a span of 12 bases. CDR3 coding DNA: TGTGCCAGCAGTTTAGACGCTGGACAGAATAATTCACCCCTCCACTTT. This sequence encodes CASSLDAGQNNSPLHF.

Ten or more counts support this clonotype. The gene calls are TRBV20-1 and TRBJ1-5, with D perhaps matching TRBD1 (5 bases). V lost 0 bases, J lost 6 bases, and 18 bases lay in between. CDR3 length: 16 amino acids. In germline, CDR1 is DFQATT, CDR2 SNEGSKA (reference sequence). CDR3: CSARDLGPTRGQPQHF. In DNA form, the CDR3 reads TGCAGTGCTAGAGATCTGGGACCAACGAGAGGTCAGCCCCAGCATTTT.

There are many counts of this clonotype. The chain combines TRBV28 with TRBJ1-5; 7 nucleotides agree with TRBD1. V gave up 6 bases and J gave up 3 bases; unmatched junction bases: 8. This CDR3 comprises 15 residues. CDR1 and CDR2 from the germline V gene are MDHEN and SYDVKM. The CDR3 coding sequence is TGTGCCAGCAGCCCGGGACAGCTTTACAATCAGCCCCAGCATTTT. This sequence encodes CASSPGQLYNQPQHF.

CDR3 DNA: TGTGCCAGCAGCACCAACAGGGAGAGTGGCTACACCTTC. It specifies CASSTNRESGYTF. J is TRBJ1-2 and V is TRBV7-8, with a weak D call TRBD1 (6 bases). Germline values: CDR1 SGHVS, CDR2 FQNEAQ. The CDR3 covers 13 residues. V was trimmed by 5 bases and J by 7 bases, leaving 14 bases between them.

This clonotype was seen ten or more times. The J gene is TRBJ1-2, the V gene TRBV6-1, with a tentative D call TRBD1 (5 bases). The CDR3 has 13 amino acids. With 1 base removed from V and 9 bases from J, the gap between germline ends came to 12 bases. Germline CDR1 is MNHNS and CDR2 is SASEGT. The CDR3: CASSEEMGRSYTF. The CDR3 DNA sequence: TGTGCCAGCAGTGAAGAGATGGGGCGTAGCTACACCTTC.

This clonotype was counted ten times or more. This chain connects TRBV19 to TRBJ1-1; D is uncertain. CDR3 size: 13 residues. Trimming removed 7 bases at V and 5 bases at J, with 14 bases between. Germline-derived CDR1 and CDR2 are LNHDA and SQIVND (reference sequence). DNA for the CDR3: TGTGCCAGTACCCTGGCACAGAGGACTGAAGCTTTCTTT. Its protein product is CASTLAQRTEAFF.

This clonotype was seen at least ten times. This rearrangement joins TRBV24-1 to TRBJ1-2, with 8 bases identical to TRBD1. Per germline, CDR1 KGHDR and CDR2 SFDVKD. The V gene end was trimmed by 4 bases and the J gene end by 7 bases; junction bases not matched to a gene: 13. CDR3 length equals 16 residues. CDR3 sequence reads: CATSDRGPDRGGGYTF. The CDR3 nucleotides read TGTGCCACCAGTGACCGCGGACCTGACAGGGGAGGTGGCTACACCTTC.

This clonotype was counted at least ten times. CDR3 amino acids: CASTTEGQGEQYF. For the CDR3, the DNA is TGTGCCAGCACCACCGAGGGTCAGGGCGAGCAGTACTTC. V and J are TRBV12-3 or TRBV12-4 and TRBJ2-7; either TRBD1 or TRBD2 may supply D (5 bases each). The germline V and J ends were trimmed by 7 bases and 6 bases, with 16 bases remaining between them. The CDR3 is made up of 13 amino acids.

This clonotype appeared many times. CDR3 protein: CAIAQGGQPQHF. For the CDR3, the DNA is TGTGCCATCGCACAGGGAGGCCAGCCCCAGCATTTT. The chain links TRBV24-1 to TRBJ1-5, with D possibly matching TRBD1 (6 bases). CDR3 length: 12 residues. Trimming removed 11 bases from V and 7 bases from J, with 14 bases in between. Germline assignment: CDR1 KGHDR and CDR2 SFDVKD.

Many counts were recorded for this clonotype. Given the absence of the conserved phenylalanine or tryptophan at the CDR3 end, a read error is likely. The V call is TRBV12-3 or TRBV12-4, the J call TRBJ1-1, with D uncertain. Trimming cost V 4 bases and J 5 bases, with 14 bases left between them. This CDR3 spans 14 amino acids. DNA of the CDR3: TGTGCCAGCAGTTCCGACCCACACAGAACTGAAGCTTTCTCT. Amino acid sequence: CASSSDPHRTEAFS.

Many counts were recorded for this clonotype. This rearrangement joins TRBV24-1 to TRBJ2-2; 15 nucleotides line up with TRBD2. The trim removed 5 bases at V and 8 bases at J, leaving 5 bases unmatched. CDR1 is KGHDR and CDR2 is SFDVKD in the germline V gene. The CDR3 runs 16 residues. The chain's CDR3 is CATSGTSGGAEGELFF. In DNA form, the CDR3 reads TGTGCCACCAGTGGGACTAGCGGGGGGGCTGAAGGGGAGCTGTTTTTT.

This clonotype was counted between two and nine times. The chain couples TRBV18 to TRBJ1-3, with D hard to call. The CDR3 has 16 amino acids. In germline, CDR1 is KGHSH, CDR2 LQKENI. V gave up 3 bases and J gave up 0 bases, with 12 bases separating them. The CDR3 loop is CASSPGQVPSGNTIYF. The CDR3 DNA reads as TGTGCCAGCTCACCGGGCCAGGTCCCCTCTGGAAACACCATATATTTT.

This clonotype was observed many times. This chain uses TRBV6-1 with TRBJ2-5; a possible D gene is TRBD2 (7 bases). This CDR3 is 13 amino acids long. The V gene's germline CDR1 is MNHNS and CDR2 SASEGT. V shed 6 bases and J shed 5 bases, with 13 bases lying between them. The CDR3 spells CASRTRGGETQYF. The CDR3 bases are TGTGCCAGCAGAACCAGGGGAGGGGAGACCCAGTACTTC.

This clonotype was recorded many times. The chain couples TRBV6-1 to TRBJ1-5; TRBD1 aligns across 8 bases. V trimming: 7 bases; J trimming: 1 base; junction bases outside the gene matches: 3. This CDR3 has 14 amino acids. Germline CDR1 reads MNHNS; CDR2 reads SASEGT. The CDR3 reads CASTDRVSNQPQHF. The CDR3 nucleotides read TGTGCCAGCACGGACAGGGTCAGCAATCAGCCCCAGCATTTT.

The V gene is TRBV12-3 or TRBV12-4, the J gene TRBJ1-5; perhaps TRBD1 as D (5 bases). Trimming cost V 8 bases and J 11 bases, with 19 bases left between them. The CDR3 loop spans 13 amino acids. CDR3 coding DNA: TGTGCCAGCGGTAGCGGGGCGGGGGAGACCCAGCATTTT. Translated: CASGSGAGETQHF.

This clonotype was observed at least ten times. This chain connects TRBV28 to TRBJ2-7; 9 bases fit TRBD1. This CDR3 comprises 13 residues. CDR1 and CDR2 from the germline V gene are MDHEN and SYDVKM. After removal of 8 bases from V and 4 bases from J, the junction contained 6 bases not matched to a gene. In DNA form, the CDR3 reads TGTGCCAGCTCTCGACAGGGGGGGTACGAGCAGTACTTC. Translation gives CASSRQGGYEQYF.